This entry lists 27 T cell receptor beta chains sequenced from one sample in a study of blood T cell repertoires in COVID-19 (dated by TCRdb to 2018 to 2021). Receptor amplification or capture employed the immunoSEQ multiplex PCR assay. The source is immuneACCESS, and TCRdb retained only in-frame sequences with V and J called. Part of the clones is not carried over; for the studies checked, unresolved V genes explain less than half of this, and the remainder is unexplained. Within this sample are some 100,000 clones, with less than 85% of them counted one time only. The ten top clones hold more than 4% of the sample. Sequencing was done on a sample of peripheral blood. The receptor source for this set is a human donor in a cohort sampled during active or convalescent COVID-19.

The chain joins TRBV19 to TRBJ2-1, with D possibly being TRBD1 (5 bases). The V gene lost 3 bases and the J gene lost 2 bases, with 11 bases spanning the gap. The CDR3 runs to 15 residues. Looked up from germline, CDR1 is LNHDA and CDR2 is SQIVND (reference sequence). The CDR3 loop is CASSIFQGPYNEQFF. DNA for the CDR3: TGTGCCAGTAGTATTTTTCAGGGTCCCTACAATGAGCAGTTCTTC.

The chain couples TRBV5-5 to TRBJ1-2, with D perhaps matching TRBD1 (5 bases). The CDR3 is 14 residues long. Germline CDR1 is SGHKS and CDR2 is YYEKEE (reference sequence). V was cut by 4 bases and J by 0 bases, with 10 bases left in between. CDR3 sequence reads: CASSAGGTNYGYTF. As DNA, the CDR3 is TGTGCCAGCAGCGCTGGGGGGACTAACTATGGCTACACCTTC.

The rearrangement uses TRBV4-3 and TRBJ1-2, with 8 bases matching TRBD1. The germline V gene has CDR1 LGHNA and CDR2 YSLEER. With 1 base clipped from V and 7 bases from J, the junction kept 8 bases outside the gene matches. The CDR3 spans 15 residues. For the CDR3, the DNA is TGCGCCAGCAGCCAAGCGTTGACAGGGGAAGGTGGCTACACCTTC. Residues: CASSQALTGEGGYTF.

The chain carries TRBV4-1 and TRBJ2-6; D uncertain. The CDR3 spans 17 residues. CDR1 is MGHRA, CDR2 YSYEKL, per germline. The V and J ends lost 1 base and 0 bases respectively, with 10 bases between them. The CDR3 protein is CASSQVGVTSGANVLTF. DNA of the CDR3: TGCGCCAGCAGCCAAGTCGGAGTAACCTCTGGGGCCAACGTCCTGACTTTC.

V usage is TRBV4-2 and J usage is TRBJ2-4; tentatively, D is TRBD2 (5 bases). Germline V gene data show CDR1 as LGHNA and CDR2 as YNFKEQ. CDR3 size: 15 residues. V dropped 3 bases and J dropped 6 bases, with 15 bases sitting between them. The chain's CDR3 is CASSHLWVAGNIQYF. CDR3 nucleotides: TGTGCCAGCAGCCATCTCTGGGTGGCGGGAAACATTCAGTACTTC.

The chain joins TRBV27 to TRBJ1-5; D is uncertain. Germline lookup yields CDR1 MNHEY and CDR2 SMNVEV (reference sequence). The CDR3 is 13 amino acids. The V end was cut by 5 bases, the J end by 3 bases, with 8 bases between. CDR3 residues: CASSLAVNQPQHF. CDR3 DNA: TGTGCCAGCAGTCTTGCAGTCAATCAGCCCCAGCATTTT.

The chain couples TRBV4-1 to TRBJ1-4, with D unresolved. The CDR3 is made up of 15 amino acids. Trimming pared 4 bases from V and 5 bases from J, leaving 14 bases between. Germline loops: CDR1 MGHRA, CDR2 YSYEKL. The CDR3, as DNA: TGCGCCAGCAGCCTTTGGGGAGGGTCAAATGAAAAACTGTTTTTT. This codes for CASSLWGGSNEKLFF.

J is TRBJ2-1 and V is TRBV10-2; 11 bases are a match to TRBD2. CDR1 WSHSY and CDR2 SAAADI come from the germline V gene. Unmatched junction bases numbered 6, after V lost 6 bases and J lost 2 bases. The CDR3 length is 16 residues. The chain's CDR3 is CASSKTSGGTYNEQFF. The CDR3 nucleotides read TGCGCCAGCAGCAAAACTAGCGGGGGAACCTACAATGAGCAGTTCTTC.

The V call is TRBV19, the J call TRBJ1-2; D remains ambiguous. The CDR3 extends over 13 amino acids. Germline-derived CDR1 and CDR2 are LNHDA and SQIVND (reference sequence). The germline V and J ends were trimmed by 2 bases and 5 bases, with 9 bases remaining between them. The CDR3 reads CASSIQQKYGYTF. The CDR3, as DNA: TGTGCCAGTAGTATACAACAGAAGTATGGCTACACCTTC.

V gene TRBV6-2 or TRBV6-3 combines with J gene TRBJ1-5; D is perhaps TRBD1 (5 bases). From germline, CDR1 is MNHEY and CDR2 SVGEGT. The CDR3 spans 19 residues. Trimming stripped 1 base from V and 5 bases from J, with 24 bases between. The CDR3 protein is CASSYLEGRDTRFDQPQHF. CDR3 nucleotides: TGTGCCAGCAGTTACTTGGAGGGACGAGATACTAGATTCGATCAGCCCCAGCATTTT.

J is TRBJ1-1 and V is TRBV7-2; the D gene is possibly TRBD1 (6 bases). The germline V gene has CDR1 SGHTA and CDR2 FQGNSA. This CDR3 contains 16 residues. V was pared by 3 bases and J by 1 base, with 15 bases between. DNA for the CDR3: TGTGCCAGCAGCTTCGGGGGGGGCCGTCAGAACACTGAAGCTTTCTTT. Translating gives CASSFGGGRQNTEAFF.

The chain recombines TRBV5-8 with TRBJ2-7; the D gene is possibly TRBD1 (6 bases). CDR1 is SGHTS, CDR2 YDEGEE, per germline. Trimming took 4 bases from V and 3 from J, leaving 17 bases between them. There are 15 residues in the CDR3. Here the CDR3 DNA reads TGTGCCAGCAGCCAGAGGACAGCACATATCTACGAGCAGTACTTC. Its translation: CASSQRTAHIYEQYF.

This chain's CDR3 is CASERGILDLDTQYF. The CDR3 coding sequence is TGTGCCAGCGAGCGGGGGATCCTAGACCTGGATACGCAGTATTTT. This sequence joins TRBV2 and TRBJ2-3; 8 nucleotides align to TRBD2. The CDR3 length is 15 residues. V shed 8 bases and J 6 bases; nucleotides not matched to a gene: 13. Looked up from germline, CDR1 is SNHLY and CDR2 is FYNNEI.

This clone was detected a few times. This chain uses TRBV27 with TRBJ1-4; 10 bases are shared with TRBD1. Per the germline V gene, CDR1 is MNHEY and CDR2 is SMNVEV (reference sequence). Trimming removed 2 bases from V and 5 bases from J; junction bases left unmatched: 8. The CDR3 loop spans 17 amino acids. The CDR3 region is CASSLGGTGARNEKLFF. The CDR3 DNA sequence: TGTGCCAGCAGTTTAGGGGGGACAGGGGCTAGAAATGAAAAACTGTTTTTT. Complete variable domain (other parts from reference TRBV27 and TRBJ1-4): EAQVTQNPRYLITVTGKKLTVTCSQNMNHEYMSWYRQDPGLGLRQIYYSMNVEVTDKGDVPEGYKVSRKEKRNFPLILESPSPNQTSLYFCASSLGGTGARNEKLFFGSGTQLSVL.

The rearrangement uses TRBV18 and TRBJ2-3, with TRBD2 matching over 9 bases. The CDR3 loop spans 15 amino acids. V was clipped by 7 bases and J by 3 bases; unmatched bases: 8. Germline lookup yields CDR1 KGHSH and CDR2 LQKENI. The CDR3 nucleotides read TGTGCCAGCTATACCACTAGCGGGTCAACAGATACGCAGTATTTT. It specifies CASYTTSGSTDTQYF.

The rearrangement links TRBV5-6 to TRBJ1-4; a weak D match, TRBD1 (6 bases). The CDR3 covers 16 residues. Germline V gives CDR1 SGHDT, CDR2 YYEEEE. Trimming took 3 bases from V and 0 from J, leaving 12 bases between them. This CDR3 is CASSWRWTATNEKLFF. CDR3 in DNA: TGTGCCAGCAGCTGGAGATGGACAGCAACTAATGAAAAACTGTTTTTT.

The rearrangement links TRBV23-1 to TRBJ2-2; D uncertain. TRBV23-1 is classed as an ORF, of uncertain function. Trimming pared 0 bases from V and 4 bases from J, leaving 12 bases between. CDR3 size: 16 residues. CDR3 in amino acids: CASSQSSTTFTGELFF. In DNA form, the CDR3 reads TGCGCCAGCAGTCAATCCTCAACGACATTCACCGGGGAGCTGTTTTTT.

The gene calls are TRBV6-5 and TRBJ1-1; the D gene is possibly TRBD1 (6 bases). CDR3 length equals 13 residues. The germline gives CDR1 MNHEY, CDR2 SVGAGI. The V end was cut by 6 bases, the J end by 1 base, with 9 bases between. DNA of the CDR3: TGTGCCAGCAGCCCGGGACAGAACACTGAAGCTTTCTTT. Amino acids: CASSPGQNTEAFF.

The rearrangement links TRBV30 to TRBJ1-1, with D possibly TRBD1 on 5 matching bases. The length of the CDR3 is 14 residues. CDR1 and CDR2 (germline): GTSNPN, SVGIG (reference sequence). V lost 2 bases and J lost 7, with 17 bases in between. The CDR3 region is CAWSRRTLWDEAFF. The CDR3 DNA reads TGTGCCTGGAGTAGAAGGACACTATGGGATGAAGCTTTCTTT. The variable domain in full, completed from reference TRBV30 and TRBJ1-1, reads SQTIHQWPATLVQPVGSPLSLECTVEGTSNPNLYWYRQAAGRGLQLLFYSVGIGQISSEVPQNLSASRPQDRQFILSSKKLLLSDSGFYLCAWSRRTLWDEAFFGQGTRLTVV.

The table lists this clone with a few counts. The rearrangement uses TRBV7-2 and TRBJ2-5; tentative D call: TRBD1 (5 bases). CDR1 SGHTA and CDR2 FQGNSA come from the germline V gene. V was cut by 1 base and J by 4 bases, with 10 bases left in between. There are 14 residues in the CDR3. The CDR3 nucleotides read TGTGCCAGCAGCTTAGGACTTAGGGGAGAGACCCAGTACTTC. This translates into CASSLGLRGETQYF.

The chain has TRBV18 and TRBJ1-6; no reliable D call. The V and J ends lost 2 bases and 5 bases respectively, with 10 bases between them. The CDR3 sequence is 15 residues long. Germline V gene data show CDR1 as KGHSH and CDR2 as LQKENI. CDR3 DNA sequence: TGTGCCAGCTCACCAATAACCGGAGATAATTCACCCCTCCACTTT. Translated: CASSPITGDNSPLHF.

The chain has TRBV6-5 and TRBJ1-1; a possible D gene is TRBD1 (5 bases). The V gene's germline CDR1 is MNHEY and CDR2 SVGAGI. Trimming cost V 6 bases and J 0 bases, with 8 bases left between them. This CDR3 region has 13 residues. CDR3 sequence reads: CASRVRVNTEAFF. The CDR3 coding sequence is TGTGCCAGCAGAGTCAGGGTGAACACTGAAGCTTTCTTT.

The rearrangement links TRBV6-6 to TRBJ2-3; 9 bases match TRBD1. The junction had 4 bases not matched to a gene; V was cut back by 2 bases and J by 1 base. The CDR3 extends over 16 amino acids. Germline-derived CDR1 and CDR2 are MNHNY and SVGAGI (reference sequence). Here the CDR3 DNA reads TGTGCCAGCAGTTACGATAGACAGGGGGGCACAGATACGCAGTATTTT. It translates to CASSYDRQGGTDTQYF.

This clone was recorded once. J is TRBJ2-3 and V is TRBV3-1 (or the pseudogene TRBV3-2), with 8 bases aligning to TRBD2. Germline V lookup: CDR1 LGHDT, CDR2 YNNKEL (reference sequence). J was trimmed by 6 bases and V by 0 bases; bases with no gene match: 5. This CDR3 comprises 15 residues. CDR3 sequence reads: CASSQDHGTRDTQYF. CDR3 in DNA: TGTGCCAGCAGCCAAGATCATGGGACTAGGGATACGCAGTATTTT.

A single count supports this clone. This sequence joins TRBV18 and TRBJ1-3; TRBD1 is a possible D gene (5 bases). With 5 bases removed from V and 2 bases from J, the gap between germline ends came to 16 bases. The CDR3 contains 16 residues. The V gene's germline CDR1 is KGHSH and CDR2 LQKENI. The CDR3 spells CASSSNPGTTGNTIYF. In DNA form, the CDR3 reads TGTGCCAGCTCATCCAACCCAGGGACTACTGGAAACACCATATATTTT. Drawing the rest from reference TRBV18 and TRBJ1-3, the complete variable domain is NAGVMQNPRHLVRRRGQEARLRCSPMKGHSHVYWYRQLPEEGLKFMVYLQKENIIDESGMPKERFSAEFPKEGPSILRIQQVVRGDSAAYFCASSSNPGTTGNTIYFGEGSWLTVV.

As to this clone: One end of the junction varies from germline; a read error may be responsible. The chain joins TRBV15 to TRBJ1-1; D unresolved. The germline gives CDR1 LNHNV, CDR2 YYDKDF (reference sequence). The CDR3 sequence is 17 residues long. The CDR3 region has the DNA TGTGCCACCAGCGGAGATCCCGTGGGCCGTCGGAACACTGAAGCTTTCTTT. This encodes CATSGDPVGRRNTEAFF. Using reference TRBV15 and TRBJ1-1 for the parts outside the CDR3, the full variable domain is DAMVIQNPRYQVTQFGKPVTLSCSQTLNHNVMYWYQQKSSQAPKLLFHYYDKDFNNEADTPDNFQSRRPNTSFCFLDIRSPGLGDTAMYLCATSGDPVGRRNTEAFFGQGTRLTVV.

This chain links TRBV7-8 with TRBJ2-1; maybe TRBD2 (5 bases). CDR3 size: 16 residues. Trimming removed 1 base at V and 3 bases at J, with 13 bases between. CDR1 is SGHVS, CDR2 FQNEAQ, per germline. The CDR3 reads CASSLVRPGGYNEQFF. The CDR3 nucleotides are TGTGCCAGCAGCTTAGTTCGCCCAGGAGGCTACAATGAGCAGTTCTTC.